A single sample gave rise to the 24 T cell receptor beta chains below, sequenced in a study of glioma-infiltrating T cells after dendritic cell vaccination. Time point in this sample: after dendritic cell vaccination, including at tumor progression/relapse. Clones were sequenced by immunoSEQ multiplex PCR, and TCRdb holds only the in-frame ones, with some missing. The data contain 90,000 to 110,000 clones, almost 90% of them singletons. The material was blood, obtained after dendritic cell vaccination. The source of these receptors is a human donor with glioblastoma.

To note about this clone: Its ends do not fully match the called genes, so a read error is possible. Additional DNA sequences in this sample encode the identical CDR3. V is TRBV6-1 and J is TRBJ1-6; no reliable D call. The CDR3 has 14 amino acids. Germline V CDR1 and CDR2: MNHNS, SASEGT. CDR3 sequence reads: CASSEAGANSPLHF. The CDR3 DNA follows: TGTGCCAGCAGTGAAGCAGGAGCAAATTCCCCCCTCCACTTT.

This chain connects TRBV6-1 to TRBJ2-5; D is uncertain. The CDR3 runs to 13 residues. CDR1 MNHNS and CDR2 SASEGT come from the germline V gene. V gave up 1 base and J gave up 5 bases, with 8 bases separating them. The CDR3 nucleotides are TGTGCCAGCAGTGAAGGGCCGCGGGAGACCCAGTACTTC. Its protein product is CASSEGPRETQYF.

This clone was observed once. V gene TRBV19 combines with J gene TRBJ1-4; D gene unclear. The CDR3 totals 14 residues. CDR1 is LNHDA, CDR2 SQIVND, per germline (reference sequence). Trimming took off 5 bases at V and 1 base at J, with 8 bases between the two ends. CDR3: CASSGQETNEKLFF. Here the CDR3 DNA reads TGTGCCAGTAGTGGCCAGGAAACTAATGAAAAACTGTTTTTT.

The chain combines TRBV9 with TRBJ1-2; TRBD1 agrees at 9 bases. The V gene's germline CDR1 is SGDLS and CDR2 YYNGEE. The V and J ends lost 3 bases and 7 bases, in that order; junction bases with no gene match: 16. CDR3 size: 17 residues. CDR3 region: CASSGGVQGAELSGYTF. Here the CDR3 DNA reads TGTGCCAGCAGCGGAGGGGTACAGGGGGCGGAGTTGAGTGGCTACACCTTC.

V usage is TRBV7-8 and J usage is TRBJ2-7, with 11 bases identical to TRBD2. Looked up from germline, CDR1 is SGHVS and CDR2 is FQNEAQ. This CDR3 is built from 16 residues. V shed 4 bases and J 2 bases; nucleotides not matched to a gene: 7. In nucleotides, the CDR3 is TGTGCCAGCAGCTCTGGAACTAGCGGGGGACCCTACGAGCAGTACTTC. This gives the protein CASSSGTSGGPYEQYF.

V is TRBV19 and J is TRBJ1-1; D remains unclear. With 1 base removed from V and 6 bases from J, the gap between germline ends came to 9 bases. Looked up from germline, CDR1 is LNHDA and CDR2 is SQIVND (reference sequence). The CDR3 length is 13 residues. The CDR3 DNA reads TGTGCCAGTAGTATAGGGCTGGTCTCTGAAGCTTTCTTT. Protein: CASSIGLVSEAFF.

The V gene is TRBV30, the J gene TRBJ1-5, with TRBD1 matching over 7 bases. Trimming cost V 0 bases and J 2 bases; bases outside gene matches: 1. The CDR3 contains 14 residues. The germline gives CDR1 GTSNPN, CDR2 SVGIG (reference sequence). The CDR3 DNA is TGTGCCTGGAGTGTCGACAGGGGCAATCAGCCCCAGCATTTT. Translation: CAWSVDRGNQPQHF.

The rearrangement uses TRBV6-1 and TRBJ1-2; possible D gene TRBD1, 5 bases. This CDR3 contains 11 residues. Germline V gives CDR1 MNHNS, CDR2 SASEGT. Trimming left V 7 bases short and J 9 bases short, with 12 bases between. In nucleotides, the CDR3 is TGTGCCAGCAACCAGGGTAGCCGCTACACCTTC. Amino acid sequence: CASNQGSRYTF.

This clone appeared a single time. This sample also contains other DNA sequences that code for the same CDR3. The rearrangement joins TRBV7-9 to TRBJ1-6, with 7 bases fitting TRBD1. CDR1 and CDR2 (germline): SEHNR, FQNEAQ (reference sequence). V was pared by 0 bases and J by 7 bases, with 6 bases of the junction left unmatched. This CDR3 has 16 residues. The CDR3 loop is CASSLAGEQGNSPLHF. CDR3 nucleotides: TGTGCCAGCAGCTTAGCGGGGGAACAGGGGAATTCACCCCTCCACTTT. The variable domain in full, completed from reference TRBV7-9 and TRBJ1-6, reads DTGVSQNPRHKITKRGQNVTFRCDPISEHNRLYWYRQTLGQGPEFLTYFQNEAQLEKSRLLSDRFSAERPKGSFSTLEIQRTEQGDSAMYLCASSLAGEQGNSPLHFGNGTRLTVT.

This rearrangement joins TRBV6-1 to TRBJ1-2; tentative D call: TRBD1 (5 bases). The germline V and J ends were trimmed by 6 bases and 4 bases, with 18 bases remaining between them. The CDR3 contains 15 residues. Germline lookup yields CDR1 MNHNS and CDR2 SASEGT. The CDR3 DNA follows: TGTGCCAGCAGACAGGCCTTTTCACCCTTCTATGGCTACACCTTC. It is translated as CASRQAFSPFYGYTF.

Comment on this clone: At the DNA level, this CDR3 is encoded by other sequences in the same sample as well. The chain uses TRBV25-1 and TRBJ1-6, with 8 bases fitting TRBD1. Looked up from germline, CDR1 is MGHDK and CDR2 is SYGVNS. V shed 3 bases and J 7 bases; nucleotides not matched to a gene: 8. CDR3 length: 16 residues. The CDR3 here is CASSDPRTGLNSPLHF. CDR3 bases: TGTGCCAGCAGTGATCCCCGGACAGGGTTAAATTCACCCCTCCACTTT.

With respect to this clone: Other DNA sequences from this sample encode an identical CDR3 as well. The CDR3 here is CASSGQGYEQYF. CDR3 bases: TGTGCCAGCAGTGGGCAGGGCTACGAGCAGTACTTC. The chain has TRBV2 and TRBJ2-7; TRBD1 is a possible D gene (5 bases). From germline, CDR1 is SNHLY and CDR2 FYNNEI. V gave up 4 bases and J gave up 3 bases, with 7 bases separating them. CDR3 length: 12 amino acids. Variable domain in full (rest from reference TRBV2 and TRBJ2-7): EPEVTQTPSHQVTQMGQEVILRCVPISNHLYFYWYRQILGQKVEFLVSFYNNEISEKSEIFDDQFSVERPDGSNFTLKIRSTKLEDSAMYFCASSGQGYEQYFGPGTRLTVT.

There are a few counts of this clone. This chain links TRBV27 with TRBJ1-1; maybe TRBD1 (6 bases). The CDR3 consists of 13 residues. V dropped 6 bases and J dropped 4 bases, with 12 bases sitting between them. Germline V gene data show CDR1 as MNHEY and CDR2 as SMNVEV (reference sequence). The CDR3 is CASSTRGRTEAFF. The CDR3 nucleotides read TGTGCCAGCAGCACCAGGGGACGCACTGAAGCTTTCTTT.

The rearrangement links TRBV29-1 to TRBJ2-1; D gene uncertain. V was pared by 3 bases and J by 7 bases, with 19 bases between. The CDR3 totals 15 residues. Germline CDR1 and CDR2: SQVTM and ANQGSEA. The CDR3, as DNA: TGCAGCGTTGATCGCTTAGAGGAGCCCTCGAATGAGCAGTTCTTC. Its translation: CSVDRLEEPSNEQFF.

The J gene is TRBJ2-2, the V gene TRBV9, with D perhaps matching TRBD2 (6 bases). The CDR3 covers 16 residues. Germline V gene sequence: CDR1 SGDLS, CDR2 YYNGEE. V lost 0 bases and J 5 bases, leaving 14 bases between the germline ends. The CDR3 loop reads CASSVVELAGTGELFF. The CDR3 DNA reads TGTGCCAGCAGCGTAGTAGAACTAGCAGGGACCGGGGAGCTGTTTTTT.

V usage is TRBV6-1 and J usage is TRBJ2-1; tentative D call: TRBD2 (5 bases). The germline V gene encodes CDR1 MNHNS and CDR2 SASEGT. Trimming left V 7 bases short and J 3 bases short, with 13 bases between. The CDR3 has 14 residues. CDR3 DNA sequence: TGTGCCAGCATTTACGAGGGCGGCTACAATGAGCAGTTCTTC. Translated, it gives CASIYEGGYNEQFF.

V and J are TRBV2 and TRBJ1-2; no reliable D call. Per germline, CDR1 SNHLY and CDR2 FYNNEI. This CDR3 comprises 14 residues. The germline V and J ends were trimmed by 1 base and 6 bases, with 12 bases remaining between them. The CDR3 coding sequence is TGTGCCAGCAGTGAAGGGGTGGGTGCGGATGGCTACACCTTC. Translating it yields CASSEGVGADGYTF.

The chain has TRBV5-1 and TRBJ2-2, with D possibly being TRBD2 (6 bases). Germline CDR1 and CDR2: SGHRS and YFSETQ. V shed 8 bases and J shed 1 base, with 21 bases lying between them. CDR3 size: 17 residues. The CDR3: CASNRGSGVLNTGELFF. The CDR3 nucleotides read TGCGCCAGTAACAGAGGTTCGGGGGTCCTGAACACCGGGGAGCTGTTTTTT.

The CDR3 sequence: CASSLRGSSGETQYF. The CDR3 coding sequence is TGCGCCAGCAGCTTAAGGGGCTCATCAGGGGAGACCCAGTACTTC. This sequence joins TRBV5-1 and TRBJ2-5; D is possibly TRBD1 (5 bases). Between the trimmed V and J ends, which lost 2 bases and 5 bases, there was a span of 16 bases. The CDR3 sequence is 15 residues long. CDR1 and CDR2 (germline): SGHRS, YFSETQ.

The chain recombines TRBV5-8 with TRBJ2-6; TRBD1 matches 9 bases. This CDR3 has 20 amino acids. V dropped 6 bases and J dropped 0; count of bases not matched to a gene: 16. Per germline, CDR1 SGHTS and CDR2 YDEGEE. DNA of the CDR3: TGTGCCAGCACGACGGGGACAGGGACCTTCGACTTCTCTGGGGCCAACGTCCTGACTTTC. This codes for CASTTGTGTFDFSGANVLTF.

The chain links TRBV9 to TRBJ2-7; 10 bases match TRBD1. Germline V CDR1 and CDR2: SGDLS, YYNGEE. The V segment lost 3 bases and the J segment 4 bases; nucleotides outside the gene matches: 7. The CDR3 is 15 amino acids. CDR3 coding DNA: TGTGCCAGCAGCGCCGGGACAGGGGCTTCATACGAGCAGTACTTC. The encoded protein is CASSAGTGASYEQYF.

This chain links TRBV5-1 with TRBJ2-1; D might be TRBD2 (6 bases). Germline lookup yields CDR1 SGHRS and CDR2 YFSETQ. The CDR3 consists of 16 residues. V lost 4 bases, J lost 0 bases, and 14 bases lay in between. CDR3 nucleotides: TGCGCCAGCAGCCTTCTTACTAGCAGCTCCTACAATGAGCAGTTCTTC. Translating it yields CASSLLTSSSYNEQFF.

This sequence joins TRBV5-1 and TRBJ2-3; D unclear. Germline V gene lookup returns CDR1 SGHRS and CDR2 YFSETQ. V gave up 0 bases and J gave up 2 bases, with 7 bases separating them. The CDR3 consists of 14 residues. Here the CDR3 reads CASSLGDLTDTQYF. CDR3 DNA: TGCGCCAGCAGCTTGGGCGATCTCACAGATACGCAGTATTTT.

The CDR3 sequence: CASSVSGWTSTDTQYF. The CDR3, as DNA: TGTGCCAGCAGCGTTTCTGGTTGGACTAGCACAGATACGCAGTATTTT. The V call is TRBV9, the J call TRBJ2-3; maybe TRBD2 (5 bases). V was cut by 2 bases and J by 0 bases, with 13 bases left in between. The CDR3 contains 16 residues. Germline lookup yields CDR1 SGDLS and CDR2 YYNGEE. Full variable domain (remainder filled in from reference TRBV9 and TRBJ2-3): DSGVTQTPKHLITATGQRVTLRCSPRSGDLSVYWYQQSLDQGLQFLIQYYNGEERAKGNILERFSAQQFPDLHSELNLSSLELGDSALYFCASSVSGWTSTDTQYFGPGTRLTVL.